The table lists the clone carrying this T cell receptor beta chain with a count of one. As yet, its antigen is unknown. The CDR3 runs 18 residues. Germline assignment: CDR1 MNHEY and CDR2 SMNVEV (reference sequence). V lost 6 bases and J lost 0; bases outside the gene matches: 14. Method: immunoSEQ multiplex PCR; TCRdb's copy keeps in-frame clones and lacks some. The sample consists of approximately 200,000 clones, just over 85% of them appearing once. This specimen belongs to a study of cytomegalovirus exposure and HLA in healthy donors. Notes on the study in general: For most TCR sequences rarity was the rule, although some public TCRs occurred in many donors.

V usage is TRBV27 and J usage is TRBJ2-1; 7 bases map to TRBD2. Sequencing was done on a sample of PBMCs. The origin of this receptor is a woman aged 18-30 years in good health and CMV-seronegative. As DNA, the CDR3 is TGTGCCAGCAGCGAATACGACAGAACGGGGGGCTCCTACAATGAGCAGTTCTTC. This codes for CASSEYDRTGGSYNEQFF.